This is a list of T cell receptor beta chains from one sample in a study of cytomegalovirus exposure and HLA in healthy donors. Assay: immunoSEQ multiplex PCR; the TCRdb copy retains only in-frame clones and omits some. The repertoire includes 130,000 to 150,000 clones, over 80% of them detected once, and less than 3% sits in the top ten. Sequencing was carried out using PBMCs. The source of these receptors is a woman between 25 and 40 years old in good health and CMV-seronegative. The CDR3 runs from the conserved cysteine through the conserved F or W. The order of the fields is V gene, J gene, D gene, clone size, CDR3 DNA, CDR3 protein. D genes are given only for firm matches. Size tells how often a clone was seen (once, few, many) or the class of an expanded clone, and some rows leave it out.

TRBV10-1	TRBJ1-6	.	once	TGCGCCAGCAGTGAGTCTCGGGGATTTCGCCAACCCCTCCACTTT	CASSESRGFRQPLHF
TRBV18	TRBJ2-1	TRBD2	.	TGTGCCAGCTCACCACGGCGGGGGGCCGATGAGCAGTTCTTC	CASSPRRGADEQFF
TRBV11-2	TRBJ2-7	TRBD2	.	TGTGCCAGCAGTCTGGGCGGGGGCGAGCAGTACTTC	CASSLGGGEQYF
TRBV18	TRBJ2-7	.	few	TGTGCCAGCTCCCTACAGGGTAGCTCCTACGAGCAGTACTTC	CASSLQGSSYEQYF
TRBV7-6	TRBJ2-5	.	.	TGTGCCAGCAGCCGGGCAGGGGGGTTAGAAGAGACCCAGTACTTC	CASSRAGGLEETQYF
TRBV15	TRBJ2-5	TRBD1	.	TGTGCCACCAGCCACCCCGAGGGCAGGGGGCGAGAGACCCAGTACTTC	CATSHPEGRGRETQYF
TRBV4-1	TRBJ1-5	.	.	TGCGCCAGCAGCCAAGGAGTGGAGCAGCCCCAGCATTTT	CASSQGVEQPQHF
TRBV28	TRBJ2-7	TRBD2	.	TGTGCCAGCACTCCTAGCGGGACCTACGAGCAGTACTTC	CASTPSGTYEQYF
TRBV7-8	TRBJ2-2	.	.	TGTGCCAGCAGCTCTGGACTCTTCTCCACCGGGGAGCTGTTTTTT	CASSSGLFSTGELFF
TRBV28	TRBJ1-4	.	.	TGTGCCAGCAGTCTTTTGACACGGGGTGAAAAACTGTTTTTT	CASSLLTRGEKLFF
TRBV5-1	TRBJ1-1	.	.	TGCGCCAGCAGCCGGACACCAAGTAACACTGAAGCTTTCTTT	CASSRTPSNTEAFF
TRBV27	TRBJ2-5	TRBD1	.	TGTGCCAGCAGTTACGGGACAGGGCAAGAGACCCAGTACTTC	CASSYGTGQETQYF
TRBV11-3	TRBJ1-1	.	.	TGTGCCAGCAGTTACCGGGGAGAGACTGAAGCTTTCTTT	CASSYRGETEAFF
TRBV5-4	TRBJ2-1	.	.	TGTGCCAGCAGCTTGCCGAGAAATGAGCAGTTCTTC	CASSLPRNEQFF
TRBV7-6	TRBJ2-5	TRBD2	few	TGTGCCAGCAGCCCCTTTAGCGGGGGATACCAAGAGACCCAGTACTTC	CASSPFSGGYQETQYF
TRBV16	TRBJ1-2	.	.	TGTGCCAGCAGCCAGGCAGGGGACATCTATGGCTACACCTTC	CASSQAGDIYGYTF
TRBV5-4	TRBJ2-7	.	.	TGTGCCAGCAGCGACGAAGTAGACAGGAACGCCTACGAGCAGTACTTC	CASSDEVDRNAYEQYF
TRBV2	TRBJ1-2	TRBD1	.	TGTGCCAGCAGGAACTTCAGGGGGCAAGGCTATGGCTACACCTTC	CASRNFRGQGYGYTF
TRBV16	TRBJ2-7	.	.	TGTGCCAGCAGCCCCTCGGGTTACGAGCAGTACTTC	CASSPSGYEQYF
TRBV27	TRBJ2-3	.	.	TGTGCCAGCAGTTTACAGGGTGGGACAGATACGCAGTATTTT	CASSLQGGTDTQYF
TRBV27	TRBJ1-2	.	.	TGTGCCAGCAGTTTTACGGACAGAGGCTATGGCTACACCTTC	CASSFTDRGYGYTF
TRBV7-9	TRBJ1-1	.	few	TGTGCCAGCAGCCGGGACACCCCTGAAGCTTTCTTT	CASSRDTPEAFF
TRBV5-1	TRBJ2-1	TRBD1	.	TGCGCCAGCAGCCCGACAGGGAGCTCCTACAATGAGCAGTTCTTC	CASSPTGSSYNEQFF
TRBV7-8	TRBJ2-7	TRBD1	.	TGTGCCAGCAGCACTAACAGGGGGTCGGGCGAGCAGTACTTC	CASSTNRGSGEQYF
TRBV29-1	TRBJ2-5	TRBD1	.	TGCAGCGTCGGGACAGGGCTCGGGATAGAGACCCAGTACTTC	CSVGTGLGIETQYF
TRBV5-6	TRBJ1-2	.	.	TGTGCCAGCAGCCCCGGAGGGGAAAACTATGGCTACACCTTC	CASSPGGENYGYTF
TRBV30	TRBJ1-1	.	.	TGTGCCTGGAGTGTACGGGAGTACACTGAAGCTTTCTTT	CAWSVREYTEAFF
TRBV2	TRBJ1-6	.	.	TGTGCCAGCAGTCGGACCCGGGAGGATTCACCCCTCCACTTT	CASSRTREDSPLHF
TRBV6-5	TRBJ2-4	TRBD2	.	TGTGCCAGCAGCCGCGGGGGGGCAGACAAAAACATTCAGTACTTC	CASSRGGADKNIQYF
TRBV5-1	TRBJ1-2	.	once	TGCGCCAGCTCTCACTCGATACAGGGCCCCGGAGATGGCTACACCTTC	CASSHSIQGPGDGYTF
TRBV30	TRBJ2-3	.	.	TGTGCCTGGAGTGGCGGTAGCACAGATACGCAGTATTTT	CAWSGGSTDTQYF
TRBV11-2	TRBJ2-2	TRBD2	.	TGTGCCAGCAGCTTACCCATAGCGGGAGGGCCCGTTTTCGAGGAGCTGTTTTTT	CASSLPIAGGPVFEELFF
TRBV9	TRBJ2-3	.	few	TGTGCCAGCAGCGTAGTAACGGTTAGCACAGATACGCAGTATTTT	CASSVVTVSTDTQYF
TRBV11-2	TRBJ1-5	.	.	TGTGCCAGCAGCCCCAGTCCCGATCAGCCCCAGCATTTT	CASSPSPDQPQHF
TRBV19	TRBJ2-1	.	.	TGTGCCAGTAGTTCACTAGAATCCCCCAATGAGCAGTTCTTC	CASSSLESPNEQFF
TRBV19	TRBJ2-5	.	once	TGTGCCAGTAGTTTCTCTAGCGCCCTCCAAGAGACCCAGTACTTC	CASSFSSALQETQYF
TRBV27	TRBJ2-7	.	.	TGTGCCAGCAGTCAAGGGAGTTCCTACGAGCAGTACTTC	CASSQGSSYEQYF
TRBV7-2	TRBJ2-7	.	.	TGTGCCAGCAGCATGTTCCCCAAGGGCAGGGGAGACTACGAGCAGTACTTC	CASSMFPKGRGDYEQYF
TRBV18	TRBJ2-1	TRBD1	once	TGTGCCAGCTCCCGCACTCAACAGGGGGCCTACAATGAGCAGTTCTTC	CASSRTQQGAYNEQFF
TRBV9	TRBJ1-6	.	.	TGTGCCAGCAGCGTTACCGGGACTGTTAATTCACCCCTCCACTTT	CASSVTGTVNSPLHF
TRBV21-1	TRBJ2-7	.	.	TGTGCCAGCAGCAAAGTCGCCGGACAGGACTCCTACGAGCAGTACTTC	CASSKVAGQDSYEQYF
TRBV6-6	TRBJ1-1	.	few	TGTGCCAGCAGTTATGGGGCCATCAACACTGAAGCTTTCTTT	CASSYGAINTEAFF
TRBV11-2	TRBJ1-1	.	.	TGTGCCAGCAGCTTTCAAGGGGCTGAAGCTTTCTTT	CASSFQGAEAFF
TRBV5-1	TRBJ2-5	TRBD2	.	TGCGCCAGCAGCTGGGGAACTAGCGGACCGCAAGAGACCCAGTACTTC	CASSWGTSGPQETQYF
TRBV5-6	TRBJ2-7	TRBD1	.	TGTGCCAGCAGCTTGGGGGACAGGGGGTTTTCCGTCTACGAGCAGTACTTC	CASSLGDRGFSVYEQYF
TRBV29-1	TRBJ2-1	.	.	TGCAGCGCAGTCCCATACTACAATGAGCAGTTCTTC	CSAVPYYNEQFF
TRBV6-5	TRBJ1-6	.	.	TGTGCCAGCAGTTACTCTAGGGGGTTGACTTCACCCCTCCACTTT	CASSYSRGLTSPLHF
TRBV19	TRBJ2-1	.	.	TGTGCCAGTAGAATACCACAGGGAACGACAACAGGTGAGCAGTTCTTC	CASRIPQGTTTGEQFF
TRBV19	TRBJ2-1	TRBD2	once	TGTGCCAGTAGTATTCGTGGCGGCGGGGGGGCTGAGCAGTTCTTC	CASSIRGGGGAEQFF
TRBV7-9	TRBJ1-1	.	.	TGTGCCAGCAGCTTAGAGTGGCAGGGCACTGAAGCTTTCTTT	CASSLEWQGTEAFF
TRBV10-1	TRBJ2-1	TRBD2	.	TGCGCCAGCAGTTCTTCCCCGGGACTAGCGGGGAACAATGAGCAGTTCTTC	CASSSSPGLAGNNEQFF
TRBV27	TRBJ2-7	.	.	TGTGCCAGCAGTTTAGAACAGGATTACGGCGAGCAGTACTTC	CASSLEQDYGEQYF
TRBV4-1	TRBJ2-5	TRBD1	.	TGCGCCAGCAGCCAAGGTCCCGGGACAGGGTTTCTAGTCCGGGAGACCCAGTACTTC	CASSQGPGTGFLVRETQYF
TRBV5-5	TRBJ2-7	.	.	TGTGCCAGCAGCTTGCCACTCAGGAAGTACGAGCAGTACTTC	CASSLPLRKYEQYF
TRBV6-5	TRBJ2-7	.	.	TGTGCCAGCAGTTCAAGAGGATACGAGCAGTACTTC	CASSSRGYEQYF